The clone carrying this T cell receptor beta chain came up a few times. Authors' analysis steps: For nucleated cells, counts were estimated from reference gene primer amplification. Sequencing was performed with immunoSEQ multiplex PCR; in TCRdb, only in-frame clones are kept and a portion is missing. V, J and clone size derive from that table, while D and trimming were established from the DNA sequence. The data hold under 400,000 clones, with over 75% observed a single time. This CDR3 spans 12 amino acids. Germline V CDR1 and CDR2: LNHDA, SQIVND (reference sequence). Trimming took off 7 bases at V and 4 bases at J, with 10 bases between the two ends. Which cohort a participant joined came from the clinical history participants gave. The data belong to a study of blood T cell repertoires in COVID-19. About the study: In Cohort 3, a recovered donor had either two negative PCRs, clearance, or symptom resolution. Italy, Spain and the United States were the sources of the convalescent and acute COVID-19 samples.

The rearrangement uses TRBV19 and TRBJ1-2; no definite D call. The sequencing input was PBMCs or T cells enriched from blood (not recorded which). The sequence was collected from a man in his forties or fifties in a cohort exposed to, infected with or recovered from COVID-19 (not recorded which). The CDR3, as DNA: TGTGCCAGTATCGATGACTTCTATGGCTACACCTTC. Translation: CASIDDFYGYTF.